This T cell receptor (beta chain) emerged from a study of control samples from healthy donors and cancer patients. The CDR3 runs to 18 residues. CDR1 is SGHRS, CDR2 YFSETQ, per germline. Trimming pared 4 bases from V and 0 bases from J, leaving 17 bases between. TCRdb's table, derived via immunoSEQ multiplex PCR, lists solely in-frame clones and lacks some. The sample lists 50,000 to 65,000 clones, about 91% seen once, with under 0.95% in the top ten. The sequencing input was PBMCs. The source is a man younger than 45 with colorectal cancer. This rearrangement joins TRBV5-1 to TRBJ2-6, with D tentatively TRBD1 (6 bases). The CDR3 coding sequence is TGCGCCAGCAGCACGGCCGGGACACTAAACTCTGGGGCCAACGTCCTGACTTTC. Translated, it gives CASSTAGTLNSGANVLTF.